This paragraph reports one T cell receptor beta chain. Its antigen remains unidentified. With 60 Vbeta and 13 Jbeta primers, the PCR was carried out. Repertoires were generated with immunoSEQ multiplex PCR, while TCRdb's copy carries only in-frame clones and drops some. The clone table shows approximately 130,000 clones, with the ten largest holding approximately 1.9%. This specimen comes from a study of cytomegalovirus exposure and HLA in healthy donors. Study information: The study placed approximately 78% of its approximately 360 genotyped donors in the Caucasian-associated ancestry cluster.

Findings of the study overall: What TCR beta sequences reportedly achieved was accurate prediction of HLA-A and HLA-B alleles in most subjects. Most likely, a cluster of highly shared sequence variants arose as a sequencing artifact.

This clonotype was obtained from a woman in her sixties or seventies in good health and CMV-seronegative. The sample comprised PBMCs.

In nucleotides, the CDR3 is TGTGCCAGCAAGGAGGGCTGGGGCACTGAAGCTTTCTTT. Translation gives CASKEGWGTEAFF. This chain joins TRBV6-5 and TRBJ1-1; D ambiguous. In germline, CDR1 is MNHEY, CDR2 SVGAGI. V gave up 7 bases and J gave up 4 bases, with 13 bases separating them. CDR3 length: 13 amino acids.